This entry lists 5 T cell receptor beta chains sequenced from one sample in a study of cytomegalovirus exposure and HLA in healthy donors. TCRdb's table, derived via immunoSEQ multiplex PCR, lists solely in-frame clones and lacks some. The sample yields approximately 71,000 clones, over 90% seen once. What was sequenced was PBMCs. The source of these receptors is a woman aged 18 to 35 in good health and CMV-seronegative.

The rearrangement links TRBV7-2 to TRBJ2-7; 10 bases are a match to TRBD2. J gave up 9 bases and V 0 bases, and 8 bases lay outside the gene matches. This CDR3 is built from 15 residues. The germline V gene encodes CDR1 SGHTA and CDR2 FQGNSA. The CDR3 protein is CASSLASSGGNGQYF. CDR3 nucleotides: TGTGCCAGCAGCTTAGCCTCTAGCGGGGGAAACGGGCAGTACTTC.

The chain recombines TRBV27 with TRBJ2-5; D is perhaps TRBD2 (6 bases). Germline CDR1 and CDR2: MNHEY and SMNVEV (reference sequence). V was pared by 2 bases and J by 5 bases, with 15 bases between. This CDR3 has 15 amino acids. The CDR3 DNA reads TGTGCCAGCAGTTTACTGGGACTGCGGCGGGAGACCCAGTACTTC. Residues: CASSLLGLRRETQYF.

The chain combines TRBV5-6 with TRBJ2-1, with TRBD2 as a possible D gene (6 bases). Deletions cut 0 bases from V and 5 bases from J, with 12 bases between. Germline V lookup: CDR1 SGHDT, CDR2 YYEEEE. This CDR3 comprises 15 residues. This CDR3 reads CASSLGLAQDNEQFF. DNA for the CDR3: TGTGCCAGCAGCTTGGGGCTAGCGCAAGACAATGAGCAGTTCTTC.

As DNA, the CDR3 is TGTGCCAGCAGCGTCTCAGGGAACGGGCAGCCCCAGCATTTT. This sequence encodes CASSVSGNGQPQHF. The chain is built from TRBV9 and TRBJ1-5; D perhaps matches TRBD1 (5 bases). CDR1 and CDR2 from the germline V gene are SGDLS and YYNGEE. The CDR3 consists of 14 residues. V dropped 2 bases and J dropped 7 bases, with 13 bases sitting between them. The full variable domain, its missing parts supplied by reference TRBV9 and TRBJ1-5, is DSGVTQTPKHLITATGQRVTLRCSPRSGDLSVYWYQQSLDQGLQFLIQYYNGEERAKGNILERFSAQQFPDLHSELNLSSLELGDSALYFCASSVSGNGQPQHFGDGTRLSIL.

The rearrangement joins TRBV6-1 to TRBJ1-2, with D unclear. Germline-derived CDR1 and CDR2 are MNHNS and SASEGT. Deletions cut 5 bases from V and 5 bases from J, with 6 bases between. This CDR3 spans 11 amino acids. In nucleotides, the CDR3 is TGTGCCAGCAGTCCTCCGTATGGCTACACCTTC. Its translation: CASSPPYGYTF.